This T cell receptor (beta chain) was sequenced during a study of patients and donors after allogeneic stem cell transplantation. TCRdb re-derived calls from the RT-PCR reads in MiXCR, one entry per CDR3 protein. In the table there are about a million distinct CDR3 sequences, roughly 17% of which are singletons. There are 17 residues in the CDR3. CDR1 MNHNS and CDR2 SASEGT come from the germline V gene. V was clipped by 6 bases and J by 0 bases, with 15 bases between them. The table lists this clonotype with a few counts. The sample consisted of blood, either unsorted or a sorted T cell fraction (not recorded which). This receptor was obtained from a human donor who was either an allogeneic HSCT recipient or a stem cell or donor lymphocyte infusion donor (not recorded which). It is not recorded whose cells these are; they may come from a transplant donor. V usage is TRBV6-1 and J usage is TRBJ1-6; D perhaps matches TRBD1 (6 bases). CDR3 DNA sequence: TGTGCCAGCAGGCCCGACAGGCTGAGCTCCTATAATTCACCCCTCCACTTT. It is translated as CASRPDRLSSYNSPLHF.